The present T cell receptor (beta chain) was sequenced within a study of shared clonotypes between healthy human individuals. The germline CDR1 and CDR2 sequences are SGHVS and FQNEAQ. The CDR3 spans 14 residues. The ends were cut back, 1 base at V and 4 bases at J, with 8 bases in the middle. CD45RO-negative, CCR7-selected cells formed the naive CD8 fraction, which excluded terminally differentiated effector memory CD45RA+ cells. TCRdb's table, derived via immunoSEQ multiplex PCR, lists solely in-frame clones and lacks some. Altogether about 750,000 clones are present, 85% to 95% being singletons, with the ten largest covering around 24%.

The sequenced sample was naive CD8+ T cells sorted from blood. The sequence came from a man aged 30 to 45 in good health. The gene calls are TRBV7-8 and TRBJ2-1, with D possibly being TRBD2 (5 bases). The CDR3 coding sequence is TGTGCCAGCAGCTTAGTACTAGATTACAATGAGCAGTTCTTC. Translated, it gives CASSLVLDYNEQFF.